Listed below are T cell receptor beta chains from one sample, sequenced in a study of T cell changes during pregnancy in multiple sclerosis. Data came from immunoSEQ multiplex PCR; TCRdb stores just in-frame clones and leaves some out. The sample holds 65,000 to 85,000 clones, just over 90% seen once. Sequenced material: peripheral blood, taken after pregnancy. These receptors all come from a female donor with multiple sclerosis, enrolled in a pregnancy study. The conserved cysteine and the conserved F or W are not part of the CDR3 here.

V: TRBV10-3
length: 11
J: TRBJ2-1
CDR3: AISESRDTEQF

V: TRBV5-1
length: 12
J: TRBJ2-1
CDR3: ASSLGQGSNEQF

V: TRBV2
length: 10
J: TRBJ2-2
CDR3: ASTRMGGELF

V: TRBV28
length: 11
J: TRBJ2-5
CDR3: ASSLGGEETQY

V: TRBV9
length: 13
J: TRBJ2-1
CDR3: ASSVPGGRAAEQF

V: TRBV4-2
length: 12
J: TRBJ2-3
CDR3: ASSRTSDADTQY

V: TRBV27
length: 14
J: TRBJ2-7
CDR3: ASSSSGHSGGYEQY

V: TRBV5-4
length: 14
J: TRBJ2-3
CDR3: ASSPNVGGRADTQY

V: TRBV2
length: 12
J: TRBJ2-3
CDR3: ASSLAASTDTQY

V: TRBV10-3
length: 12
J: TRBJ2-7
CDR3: AISGTSGIYEQY

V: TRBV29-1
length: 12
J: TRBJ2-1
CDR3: SVGEAVAGKGQF

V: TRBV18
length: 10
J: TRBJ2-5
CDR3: ASSPWQETQY

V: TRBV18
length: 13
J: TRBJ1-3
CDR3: ASSPLKQGWNTIY

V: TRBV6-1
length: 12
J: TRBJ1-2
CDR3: ASSGGQDLFGYT

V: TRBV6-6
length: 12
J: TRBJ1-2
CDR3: ASTLRQGAIGYT

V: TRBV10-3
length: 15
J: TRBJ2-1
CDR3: AISEAGTGGLRGEQF

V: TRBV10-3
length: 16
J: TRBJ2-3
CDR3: AISSLAASGTSTDTQY

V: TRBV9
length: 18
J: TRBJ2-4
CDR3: ASSGEGLAGGTLSKNIQY

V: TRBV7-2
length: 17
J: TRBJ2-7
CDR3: ASSSRPVAGGPGPYEQY

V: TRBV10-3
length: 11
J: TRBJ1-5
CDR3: AISAGQNQPQH

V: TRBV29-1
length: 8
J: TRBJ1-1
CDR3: SALGVEAF

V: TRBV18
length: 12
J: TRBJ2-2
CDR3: ASSREALTGELF

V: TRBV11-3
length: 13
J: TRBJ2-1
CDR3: ASSLAGISYNEQF

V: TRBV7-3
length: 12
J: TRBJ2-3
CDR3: ASSLSSGTDTQY

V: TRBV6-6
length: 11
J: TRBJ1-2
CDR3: ASERGGGDGYT

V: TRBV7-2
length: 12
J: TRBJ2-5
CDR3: ASSVGADQETQY

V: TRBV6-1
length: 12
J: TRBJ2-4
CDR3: ASRDRSGVDIQY

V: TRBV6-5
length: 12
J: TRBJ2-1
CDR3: ATHAQIPYNEQF

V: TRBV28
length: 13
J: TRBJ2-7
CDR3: ASFPGGGRFYEQY

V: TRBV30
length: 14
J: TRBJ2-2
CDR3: AWTPVGGANTGELF

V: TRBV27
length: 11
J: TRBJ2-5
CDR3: ASSPYTTETQY

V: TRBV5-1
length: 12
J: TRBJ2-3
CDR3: ASSFEGAADTQY

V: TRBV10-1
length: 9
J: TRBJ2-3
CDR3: ASSLTDTQY

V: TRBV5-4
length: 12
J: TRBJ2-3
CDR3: ASSLGQSTDTQY

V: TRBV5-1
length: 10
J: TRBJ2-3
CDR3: ASSRSTDTQY

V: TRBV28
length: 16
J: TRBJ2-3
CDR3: ASSLWGPGQGGTDTQY

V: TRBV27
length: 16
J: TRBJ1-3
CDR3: ASKPSSSRTGPGNTIY

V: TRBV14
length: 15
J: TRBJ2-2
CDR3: ASSQGFRDRVTGELF

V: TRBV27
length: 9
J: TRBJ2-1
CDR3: ASSGGTRQF

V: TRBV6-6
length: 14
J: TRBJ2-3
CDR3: ASSYLGGGVTDTQY

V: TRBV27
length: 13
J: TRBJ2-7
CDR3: ASRQGTPTHYEQY

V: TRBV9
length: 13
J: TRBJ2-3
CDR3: ASSVTGGRADTQY

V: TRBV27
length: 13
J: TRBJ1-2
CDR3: ASSPDRLYLRGYT

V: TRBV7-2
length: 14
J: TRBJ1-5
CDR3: ASSPAKMGGNQPQH

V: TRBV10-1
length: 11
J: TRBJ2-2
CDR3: ASSVWHFGELF

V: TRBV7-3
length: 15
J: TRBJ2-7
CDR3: ASSLWVGGQGLYEQY